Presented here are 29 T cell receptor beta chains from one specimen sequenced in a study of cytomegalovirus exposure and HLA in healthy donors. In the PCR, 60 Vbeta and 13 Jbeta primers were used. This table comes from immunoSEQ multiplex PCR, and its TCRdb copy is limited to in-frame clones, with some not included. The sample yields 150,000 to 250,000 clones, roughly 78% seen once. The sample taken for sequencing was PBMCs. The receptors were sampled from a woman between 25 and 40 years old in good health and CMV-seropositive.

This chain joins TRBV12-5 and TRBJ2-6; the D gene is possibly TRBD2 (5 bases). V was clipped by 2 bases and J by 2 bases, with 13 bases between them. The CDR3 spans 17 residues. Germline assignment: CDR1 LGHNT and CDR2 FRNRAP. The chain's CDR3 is CASGLILSGTGANVLTF. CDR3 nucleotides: TGTGCTAGTGGTTTGATTTTGTCGGGGACTGGGGCCAACGTCCTGACTTTC.

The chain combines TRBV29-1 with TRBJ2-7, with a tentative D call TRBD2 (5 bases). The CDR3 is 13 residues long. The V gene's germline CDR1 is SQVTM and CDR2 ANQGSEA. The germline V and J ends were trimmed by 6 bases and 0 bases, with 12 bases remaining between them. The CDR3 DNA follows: TGCAGCGTCCAAAAAGACTACTCCTACGAGCAGTACTTC. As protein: CSVQKDYSYEQYF.

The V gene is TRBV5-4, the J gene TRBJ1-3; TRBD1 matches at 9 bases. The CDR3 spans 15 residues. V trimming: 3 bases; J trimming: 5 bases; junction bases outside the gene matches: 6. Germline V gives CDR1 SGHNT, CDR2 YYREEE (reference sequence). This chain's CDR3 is CASSSGTGGRNTIYF. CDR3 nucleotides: TGTGCCAGCAGCTCGGGAACAGGGGGCAGAAACACCATATATTTT.

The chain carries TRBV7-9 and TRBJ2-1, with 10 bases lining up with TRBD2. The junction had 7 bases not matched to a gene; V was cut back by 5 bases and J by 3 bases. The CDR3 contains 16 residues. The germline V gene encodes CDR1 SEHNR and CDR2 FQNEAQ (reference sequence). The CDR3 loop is CASSNIGTSVYNEQFF. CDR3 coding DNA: TGTGCCAGCAGCAACATCGGGACTAGCGTCTACAATGAGCAGTTCTTC.

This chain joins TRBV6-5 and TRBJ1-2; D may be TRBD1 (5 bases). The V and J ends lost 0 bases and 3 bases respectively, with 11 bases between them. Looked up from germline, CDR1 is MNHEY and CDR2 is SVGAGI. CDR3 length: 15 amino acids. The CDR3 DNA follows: TGTGCCAGCAGTTACTCGGCCAGGGAATACTATGGCTACACCTTC. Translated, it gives CASSYSAREYYGYTF.

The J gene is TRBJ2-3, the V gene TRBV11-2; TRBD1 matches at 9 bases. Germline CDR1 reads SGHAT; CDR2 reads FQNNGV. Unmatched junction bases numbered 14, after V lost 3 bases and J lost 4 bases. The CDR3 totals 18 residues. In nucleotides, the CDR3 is TGTGCCAGCAGCTTCCCCGTAAGGCCCGACAGGGGGGCAGATACGCAGTATTTT. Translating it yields CASSFPVRPDRGADTQYF.

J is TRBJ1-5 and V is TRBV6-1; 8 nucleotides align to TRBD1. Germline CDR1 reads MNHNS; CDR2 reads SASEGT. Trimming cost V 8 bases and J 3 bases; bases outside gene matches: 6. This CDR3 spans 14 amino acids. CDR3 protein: CASARTGNNQPQHF. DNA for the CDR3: TGTGCCAGCGCCCGGACAGGGAACAATCAGCCCCAGCATTTT.

The CDR3 DNA sequence: TGTGCCAGCAGCCAAGGATCTGGCGAAGGGGGAGACACTGAAGCTTTCTTT. This codes for CASSQGSGEGGDTEAFF. This sequence joins TRBV4-2 and TRBJ1-1, with TRBD1 as a possible D gene (6 bases). Looked up from germline, CDR1 is LGHNA and CDR2 is YNFKEQ. The CDR3 covers 17 residues. The V and J ends lost 1 base and 3 bases respectively, with 18 bases between them.

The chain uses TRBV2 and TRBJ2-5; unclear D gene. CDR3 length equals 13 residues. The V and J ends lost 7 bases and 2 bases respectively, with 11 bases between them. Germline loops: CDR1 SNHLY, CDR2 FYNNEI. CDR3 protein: CASTWQRQETQYF. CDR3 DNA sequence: TGTGCCAGCACTTGGCAGAGGCAAGAGACCCAGTACTTC.

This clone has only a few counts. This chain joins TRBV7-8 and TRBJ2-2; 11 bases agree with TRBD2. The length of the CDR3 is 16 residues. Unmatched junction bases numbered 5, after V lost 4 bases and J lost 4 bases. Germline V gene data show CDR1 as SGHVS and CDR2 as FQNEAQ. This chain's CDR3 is CASSSGLAVVTGELFF. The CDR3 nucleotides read TGTGCCAGCAGCTCGGGACTAGCGGTCGTCACCGGGGAGCTGTTTTTT.

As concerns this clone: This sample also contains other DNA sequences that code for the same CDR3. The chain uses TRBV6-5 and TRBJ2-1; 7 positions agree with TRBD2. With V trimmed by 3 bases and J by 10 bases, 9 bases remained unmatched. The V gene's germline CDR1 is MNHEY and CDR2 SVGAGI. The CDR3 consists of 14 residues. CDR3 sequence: CASSYGGGTNEQFF. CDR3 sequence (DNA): TGTGCCAGCAGTTATGGGGGGGGAACCAACGAGCAGTTCTTC.

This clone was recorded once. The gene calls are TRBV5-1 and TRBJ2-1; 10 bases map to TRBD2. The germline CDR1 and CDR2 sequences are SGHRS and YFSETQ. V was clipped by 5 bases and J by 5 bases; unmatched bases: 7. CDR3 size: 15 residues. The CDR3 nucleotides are TGCGCCAGCAGGAGCCGGACTAGCGGAAACAATGAGCAGTTCTTC. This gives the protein CASRSRTSGNNEQFF.

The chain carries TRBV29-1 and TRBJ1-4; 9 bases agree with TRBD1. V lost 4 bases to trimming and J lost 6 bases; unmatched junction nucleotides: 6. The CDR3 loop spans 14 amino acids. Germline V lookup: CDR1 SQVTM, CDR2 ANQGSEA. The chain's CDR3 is CSVAGDRGDEKLFF. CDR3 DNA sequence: TGCAGCGTTGCGGGTGACAGGGGGGATGAAAAACTGTTTTTT.

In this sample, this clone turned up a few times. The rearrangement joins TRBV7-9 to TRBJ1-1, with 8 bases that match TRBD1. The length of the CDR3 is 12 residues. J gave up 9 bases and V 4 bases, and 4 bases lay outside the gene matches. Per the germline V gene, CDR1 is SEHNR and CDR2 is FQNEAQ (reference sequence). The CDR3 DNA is TGTGCCAGCAGCTCTGGACAGGGCCAAGCTTTCTTT. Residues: CASSSGQGQAFF.

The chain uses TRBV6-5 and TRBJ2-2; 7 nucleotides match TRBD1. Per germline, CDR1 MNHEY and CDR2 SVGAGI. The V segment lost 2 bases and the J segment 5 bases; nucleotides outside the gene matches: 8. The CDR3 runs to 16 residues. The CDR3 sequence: CASSYGQGEYTGELFF. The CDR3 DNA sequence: TGTGCCAGCAGTTACGGGCAGGGGGAATATACCGGGGAGCTGTTTTTT.

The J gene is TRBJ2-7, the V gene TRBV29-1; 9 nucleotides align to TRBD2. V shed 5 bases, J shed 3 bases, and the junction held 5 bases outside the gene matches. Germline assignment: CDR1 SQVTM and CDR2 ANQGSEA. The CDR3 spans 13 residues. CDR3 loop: CSVRGLAIYEQYF. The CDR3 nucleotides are TGCAGCGTTAGGGGACTAGCTATCTACGAGCAGTACTTC.

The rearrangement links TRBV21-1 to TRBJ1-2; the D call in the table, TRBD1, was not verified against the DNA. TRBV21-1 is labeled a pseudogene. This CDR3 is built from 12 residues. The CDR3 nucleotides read TGTGCCAGCAGCAAAGCGGGCAGTTTCTACACCTTC. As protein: CASSKAGSFYTF.

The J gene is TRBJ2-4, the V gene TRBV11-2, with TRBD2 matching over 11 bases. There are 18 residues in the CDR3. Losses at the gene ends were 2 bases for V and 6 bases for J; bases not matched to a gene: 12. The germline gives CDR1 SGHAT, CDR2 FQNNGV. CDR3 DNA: TGTGCCAGCAGCTTAATGTCACTAGCGGGGGTCGAGGGAAACATTCAGTACTTC. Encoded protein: CASSLMSLAGVEGNIQYF.

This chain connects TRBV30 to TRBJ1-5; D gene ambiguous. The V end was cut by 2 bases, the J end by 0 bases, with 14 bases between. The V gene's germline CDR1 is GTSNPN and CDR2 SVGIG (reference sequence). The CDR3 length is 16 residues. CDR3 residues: CAWSPPGGYSNQPQHF. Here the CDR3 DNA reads TGTGCCTGGAGTCCACCGGGAGGTTATAGCAATCAGCCCCAGCATTTT.

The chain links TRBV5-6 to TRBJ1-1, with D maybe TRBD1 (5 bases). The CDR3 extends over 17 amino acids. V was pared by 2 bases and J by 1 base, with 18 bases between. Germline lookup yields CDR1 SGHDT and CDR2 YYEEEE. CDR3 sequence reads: CASSLLGAGIGNTEAFF. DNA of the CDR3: TGTGCCAGCAGCTTACTTGGAGCAGGGATAGGGAACACTGAAGCTTTCTTT.

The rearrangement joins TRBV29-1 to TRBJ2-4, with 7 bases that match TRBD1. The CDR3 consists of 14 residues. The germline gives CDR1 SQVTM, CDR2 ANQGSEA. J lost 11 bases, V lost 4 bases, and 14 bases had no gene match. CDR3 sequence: CSVVYATGSSLQYF. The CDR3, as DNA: TGCAGCGTTGTGTATGCGACAGGGTCCTCCCTTCAGTACTTC.

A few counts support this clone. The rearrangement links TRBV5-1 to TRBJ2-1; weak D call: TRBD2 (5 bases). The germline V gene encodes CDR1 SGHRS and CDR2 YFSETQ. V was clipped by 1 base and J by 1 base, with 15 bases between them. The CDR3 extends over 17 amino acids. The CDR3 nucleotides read TGCGCCAGCAGCTTGACCGCTCCCGGGATTTCCTACAATGAGCAGTTCTTC. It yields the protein CASSLTAPGISYNEQFF.

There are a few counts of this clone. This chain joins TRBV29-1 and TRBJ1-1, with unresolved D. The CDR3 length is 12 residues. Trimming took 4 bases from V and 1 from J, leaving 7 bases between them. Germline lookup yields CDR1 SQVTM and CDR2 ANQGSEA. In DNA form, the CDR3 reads TGCAGCGTTGTTCTTTGGAACACTGAAGCTTTCTTT. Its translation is CSVVLWNTEAFF.

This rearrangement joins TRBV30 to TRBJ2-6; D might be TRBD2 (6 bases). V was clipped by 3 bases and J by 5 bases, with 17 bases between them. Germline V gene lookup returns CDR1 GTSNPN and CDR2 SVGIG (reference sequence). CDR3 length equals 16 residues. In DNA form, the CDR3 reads TGTGCCTGGAGCTCGGGACTGCTTCGTTGGGCCAACGTCCTGACTTTC. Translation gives CAWSSGLLRWANVLTF. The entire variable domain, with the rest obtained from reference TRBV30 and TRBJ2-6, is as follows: SQTIHQWPATLVQPVGSPLSLECTVEGTSNPNLYWYRQAAGRGLQLLFYSVGIGQISSEVPQNLSASRPQDRQFILSSKKLLLSDSGFYLCAWSSGLLRWANVLTFGAGSRLTVL.

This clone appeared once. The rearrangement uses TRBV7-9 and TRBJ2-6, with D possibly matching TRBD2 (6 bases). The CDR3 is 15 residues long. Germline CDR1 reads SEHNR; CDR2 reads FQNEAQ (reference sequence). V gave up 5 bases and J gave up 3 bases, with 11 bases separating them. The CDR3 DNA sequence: TGTGCCAGCAGCCCCCAGGGAGGTGGGGCCAACGTCCTGACTTTC. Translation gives CASSPQGGGANVLTF.

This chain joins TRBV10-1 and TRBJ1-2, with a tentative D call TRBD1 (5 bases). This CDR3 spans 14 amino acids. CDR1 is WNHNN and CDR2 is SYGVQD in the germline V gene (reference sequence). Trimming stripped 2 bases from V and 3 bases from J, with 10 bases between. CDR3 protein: CASSEGAKDYGYTF. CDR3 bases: TGCGCCAGCAGTGAGGGGGCCAAGGACTATGGCTACACCTTC.

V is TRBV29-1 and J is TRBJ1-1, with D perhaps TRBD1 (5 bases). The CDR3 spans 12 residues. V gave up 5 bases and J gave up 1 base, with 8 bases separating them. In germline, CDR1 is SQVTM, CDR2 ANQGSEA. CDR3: CSVRQTNTEAFF. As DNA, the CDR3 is TGCAGCGTTCGACAGACGAACACTGAAGCTTTCTTT.

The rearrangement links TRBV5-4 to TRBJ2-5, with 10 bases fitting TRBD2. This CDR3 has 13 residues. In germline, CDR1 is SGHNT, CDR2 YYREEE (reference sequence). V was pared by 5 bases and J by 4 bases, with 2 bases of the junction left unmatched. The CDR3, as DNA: TGTGCCAGCAGGGCTAGCGGGAGAGAGACCCAGTACTTC. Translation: CASRASGRETQYF.

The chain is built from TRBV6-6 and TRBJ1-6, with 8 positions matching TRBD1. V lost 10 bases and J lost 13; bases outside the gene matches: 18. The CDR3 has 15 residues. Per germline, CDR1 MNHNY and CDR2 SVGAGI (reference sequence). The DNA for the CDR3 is TGTGCCACCAGGGGAATTGGACAGGGTCAAGATCCCCTCCACTTT. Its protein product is CATRGIGQGQDPLHF.